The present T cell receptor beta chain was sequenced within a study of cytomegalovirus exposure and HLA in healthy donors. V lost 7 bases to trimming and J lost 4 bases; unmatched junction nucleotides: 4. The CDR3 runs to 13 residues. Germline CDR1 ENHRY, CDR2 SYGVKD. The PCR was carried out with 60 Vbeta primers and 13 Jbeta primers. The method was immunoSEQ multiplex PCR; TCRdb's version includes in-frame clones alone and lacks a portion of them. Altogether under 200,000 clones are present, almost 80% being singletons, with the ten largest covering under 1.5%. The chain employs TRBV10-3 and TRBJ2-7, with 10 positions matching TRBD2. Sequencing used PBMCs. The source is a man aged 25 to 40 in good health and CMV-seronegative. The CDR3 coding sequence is TGTGCCATCAAGACTAGCGGGTTGTACGAGCAGTACTTC. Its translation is CAIKTSGLYEQYF.